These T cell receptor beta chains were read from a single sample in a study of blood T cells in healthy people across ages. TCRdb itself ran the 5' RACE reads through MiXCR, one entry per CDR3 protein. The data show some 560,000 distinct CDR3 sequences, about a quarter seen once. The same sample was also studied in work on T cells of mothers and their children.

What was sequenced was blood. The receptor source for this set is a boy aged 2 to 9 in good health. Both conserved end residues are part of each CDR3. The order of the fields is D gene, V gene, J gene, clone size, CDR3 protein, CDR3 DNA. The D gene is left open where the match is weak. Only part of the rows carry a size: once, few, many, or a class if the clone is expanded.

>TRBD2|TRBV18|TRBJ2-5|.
CASSPHGTALGTSGDLQETQYF
TGTGCCAGCTCACCACATGGGACAGCCTTAGGGACTAGCGGCGATCTCCAAGAGACCCAGTACTTC
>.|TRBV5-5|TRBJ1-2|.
CASSLGDSIYGYTF
TGTGCCAGCAGCTTAGGAGACAGCATCTATGGCTACACCTTC
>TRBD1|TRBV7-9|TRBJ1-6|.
CASSPTGTDSPLHF
TGTGCCAGCAGCCCGACAGGGACTGATTCACCCCTCCACTTT
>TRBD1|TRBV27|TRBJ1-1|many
CASSPDRDTEAFF
TGTGCCAGCAGTCCCGACAGGGACACTGAAGCTTTCTTT
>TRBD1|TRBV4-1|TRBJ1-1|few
CASSRDSTEAFF
TGCGCCAGCAGCCGGGACAGCACTGAAGCTTTCTTT
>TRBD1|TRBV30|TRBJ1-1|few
CAWSDTIRYWDSGMNTEAFF
TGTGCCTGGAGTGACACGATCCGATATTGGGACAGTGGGATGAACACTGAAGCTTTCTTT
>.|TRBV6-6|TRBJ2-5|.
CASRPSQAFEAQYF
TGTGCCAGCAGGCCTTCCCAAGCCTTCGAGGCCCAGTACTTC
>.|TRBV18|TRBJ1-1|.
CASSPRSEMNTEAFF
TGTGCCAGCTCGCCTAGGTCGGAGATGAACACTGAAGCTTTCTTT
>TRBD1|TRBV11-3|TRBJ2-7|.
CASSLGTVSEQYF
TGTGCCAGCAGCTTGGGGACAGTCAGCGAGCAGTACTTC
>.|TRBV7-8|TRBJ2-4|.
CASSLTDLLAKNIQYF
TGTGCCAGCAGCTTGACGGACCTACTAGCCAAAAACATTCAGTACTTC
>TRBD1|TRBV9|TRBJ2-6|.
CASSVEGTGAPSSSGANVLTF
TGTGCCAGCAGCGTAGAGGGGACAGGAGCCCCTAGTTCTTCTGGGGCCAACGTCCTGACTTTC
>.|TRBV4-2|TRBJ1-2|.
CASSPREGANYGHTF
TGTGCCAGCAGCCCCCGCGAGGGCGCTAACTATGGCCACACCTTC
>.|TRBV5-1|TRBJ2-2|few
CASSFSGSGTGELFF
TGCGCCAGCAGCTTCTCAGGGTCTGGGACCGGGGAGCTGTTTTTT
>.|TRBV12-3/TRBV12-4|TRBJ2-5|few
CASSSAGGTVGETQYF
TGTGCCAGCAGCTCCGCCGGAGGGACCGTCGGAGAGACCCAGTACTTC
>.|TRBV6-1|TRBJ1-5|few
CASGVQPQPQHF
TGTGCCAGTGGGGTTCAACCACAGCCCCAGCATTTT
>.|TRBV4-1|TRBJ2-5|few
CASSQVLSLETQYF
TGCGCCAGCAGCCAAGTTCTAAGTTTAGAGACCCAGTACTTC
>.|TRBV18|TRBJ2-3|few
CASAQAVADTQYF
TGTGCCAGCGCGCAAGCGGTCGCAGATACGCAGTATTTT
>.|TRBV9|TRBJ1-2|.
CASSGGTGLSGYTF
TGTGCCAGCAGCGGAGGGACGGGTCTCAGTGGCTACACCTTC
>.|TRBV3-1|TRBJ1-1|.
CASSQRAGDTEAFF
TGTGCCAGCAGCCAAAGGGCTGGGGACACTGAAGCTTTCTTT
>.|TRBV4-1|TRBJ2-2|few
CASSQEGQVTGELFF
TGCGCCAGCAGCCAAGAAGGCCAAGTCACCGGGGAGCTGTTTTTT
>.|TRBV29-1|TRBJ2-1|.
CSVERANEQFF
TGCAGCGTTGAGAGGGCCAATGAGCAGTTCTTC
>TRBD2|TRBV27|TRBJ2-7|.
CASSWGGSYEQYF
TGTGCCAGCAGTTGGGGGGGGTCCTACGAGCAGTACTTC
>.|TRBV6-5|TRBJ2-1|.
CASSYSGDDEQFF
TGTGCCAGCAGTTACTCCGGGGACGATGAGCAGTTCTTC
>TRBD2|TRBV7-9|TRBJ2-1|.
CASSPRTSGRASYNEQFF
TGTGCCAGCAGCCCTCGGACTAGCGGGAGGGCCTCTTACAATGAGCAGTTCTTC
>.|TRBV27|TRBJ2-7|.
CASSLKGMEARTYEQYF
TGTGCCAGCAGTTTAAAGGGGATGGAGGCCCGAACCTACGAGCAGTACTTC
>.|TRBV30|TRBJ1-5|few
CAWGPGEPQHF
TGTGCCTGGGGTCCGGGGGAGCCCCAGCATTTT
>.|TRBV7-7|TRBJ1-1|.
CASSLNPGDTEAFF
TGTGCTAGCAGCTTAAACCCCGGGGACACTGAAGCTTTCTTT
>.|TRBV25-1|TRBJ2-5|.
CASSEFAGTGETQYF
TGTGCCAGCAGTGAGTTCGCGGGAACGGGCGAGACCCAGTACTTC
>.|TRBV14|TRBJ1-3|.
CASSPLSRSGNTIYF
TGTGCCAGCAGCCCCCTGTCCCGCTCTGGAAACACCATATATTTT
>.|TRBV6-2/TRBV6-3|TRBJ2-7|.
CASSAEGPYEQYF
TGTGCCAGCAGCGCCGAGGGCCCCTACGAGCAGTACTTC
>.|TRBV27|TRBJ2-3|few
CASTPGPLTLPTDTQYF
TGTGCCAGCACCCCCGGACCGTTAACTCTTCCCACAGATACGCAGTATTTT
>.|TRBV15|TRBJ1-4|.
CATSRDRRAATNEKLFF
TGTGCCACCAGCAGAGATCGAAGGGCCGCAACTAATGAAAAACTGTTTTTT
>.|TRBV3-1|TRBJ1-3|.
CASSRDWSSGNTIYF
TGTGCCAGCAGCCGGGACTGGAGCTCTGGAAACACCATATATTTT
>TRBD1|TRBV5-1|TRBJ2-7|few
CASSFRNWQTGTGLYF
TGCGCCAGCAGCTTTCGCAACTGGCAAACAGGGACAGGGCTGTACTTC
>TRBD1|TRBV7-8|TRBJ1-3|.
CASSGWDRVSGNTIYF
TGTGCCAGCAGCGGGTGGGACAGGGTCTCTGGAAACACCATATATTTT
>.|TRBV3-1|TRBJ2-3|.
CASSGLLVDTQYF
TGTGCCAGCAGCGGCTTATTGGTGGATACGCAGTATTTT
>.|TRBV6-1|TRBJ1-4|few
CASSRDQGLGVTNEKLFF
TGTGCCAGCAGTCGTGACCAGGGGTTGGGTGTAACTAATGAAAAACTGTTTTTT
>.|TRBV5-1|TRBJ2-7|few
CARAPRTEREYEQYF
TGCGCCAGAGCCCCCAGAACAGAGCGCGAATACGAGCAGTACTTC
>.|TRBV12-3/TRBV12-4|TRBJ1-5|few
CASSPDLPNQPQHF
TGTGCCAGCAGTCCCGACTTGCCCAATCAGCCCCAGCATTTT
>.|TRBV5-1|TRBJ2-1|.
CASSLEAGNNEQFF
TGCGCCAGCAGCTTGGAGGCAGGGAACAATGAGCAGTTCTTC
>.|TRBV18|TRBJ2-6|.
CASSPATGQLGANVLTF
TGTGCCAGCTCACCAGCTACAGGGCAATTGGGGGCCAACGTCCTGACTTTC
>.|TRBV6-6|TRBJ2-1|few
CASSSSQGLNEQFF
TGTGCCAGCAGTTCATCTCAGGGCCTCAATGAGCAGTTCTTC
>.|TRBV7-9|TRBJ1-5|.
CASSSRQNSNQPQHF
TGTGCCAGCAGCTCAAGACAGAATAGCAATCAGCCCCAGCATTTT
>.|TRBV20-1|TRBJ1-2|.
CSARVGATFAGYTF
TGCAGTGCTAGAGTGGGGGCCACCTTCGCTGGCTACACCTTC
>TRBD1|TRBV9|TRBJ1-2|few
CASSVDGRGQYYGYTF
TGTGCCAGCAGCGTAGATGGGAGGGGGCAATACTATGGCTACACCTTC
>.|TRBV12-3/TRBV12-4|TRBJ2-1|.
CASSPIVNEQFF
TGTGCCAGCAGCCCCATCGTCAATGAGCAGTTCTTC